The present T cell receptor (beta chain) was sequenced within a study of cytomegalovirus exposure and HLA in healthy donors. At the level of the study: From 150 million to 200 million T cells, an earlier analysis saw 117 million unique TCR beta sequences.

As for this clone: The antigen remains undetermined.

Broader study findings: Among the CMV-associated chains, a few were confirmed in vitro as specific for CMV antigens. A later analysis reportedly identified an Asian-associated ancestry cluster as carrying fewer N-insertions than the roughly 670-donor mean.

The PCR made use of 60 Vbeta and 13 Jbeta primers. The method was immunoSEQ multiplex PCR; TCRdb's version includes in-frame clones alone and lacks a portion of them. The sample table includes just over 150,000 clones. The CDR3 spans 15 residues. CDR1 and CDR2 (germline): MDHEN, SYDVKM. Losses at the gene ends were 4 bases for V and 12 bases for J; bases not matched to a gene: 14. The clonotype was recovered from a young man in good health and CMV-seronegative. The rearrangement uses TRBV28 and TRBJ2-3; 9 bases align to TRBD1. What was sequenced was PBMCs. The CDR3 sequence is CASSSIRQGVVSQYF. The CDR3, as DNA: TGTGCCAGCAGTTCGATCCGACAGGGGGTAGTCTCTCAGTATTTT.